The 14 T cell receptor beta chains in this list originate from one sample, sequenced in a study of T cell clonality in common variable immunodeficiency. This table comes from immunoSEQ multiplex PCR, and its TCRdb copy is limited to in-frame clones, with some not included. This sample carries 28,000 or so clones and no singletons, and 3.1% goes to the top ten. Findings and limits, study-wide: Reportedly, TCR beta sequences from common variable immunodeficiency showed fewer deletions and N-nucleotide insertions.

These receptors' antigens are unknown. Sequencing was performed on peripheral blood mononuclear cells. These receptors all stem from a human donor with common variable immunodeficiency.

On this clone itself: The read is 3 residues too short to cover the CDR3 end, so that end is filled in from the germline J gene. This chain links TRBV18 with TRBJ1-2, with a possible D match to TRBD1 (6 bases). V was clipped by 1 base and J by 2 bases, with 14 bases between them. Germline assignment: CDR1 KGHSH and CDR2 LQKENI. The CDR3 has 16 residues. The part of the CDR3 DNA that was read is TGTGCCAGCTCACCACTGGAAGGGAGGGGGAACTATGGC. It yields the protein CASSPLEGRGNYG. The CDR3 in its entirety is CASSPLEGRGNYGYTF.

Ten or more counts support this clone. The read ends 3 residues early relative to the CDR3; the germline J gene fills the gap. This rearrangement joins TRBV7-3 to TRBJ2-7; no clear D gene. CDR1 is SGHTA and CDR2 is FQGTGA in the germline V gene. The germline V and J ends were trimmed by 3 bases and 2 bases, with 14 bases remaining between them. The CDR3 is 15 residues long. Partial CDR3 DNA: TGTGCCAGCAGCTTCGGCTGGAGACTGGCCTACGAG. Encoded protein: CASSFGWRLAYE. The whole CDR3 region reads CASSFGWRLAYEQYF.

This clone was detected only a few times. The CDR3 is cut off 3 residues early in the read; its end comes from the germline J gene. This chain connects TRBV7-3 to TRBJ2-3; 10 nucleotides line up with TRBD2. CDR3 size: 16 residues. Germline CDR1 is SGHTA and CDR2 is FQGTGA. Unmatched junction bases numbered 5, after V lost 1 base and J lost 4 bases. The CDR3 sequence is CASSLNSGGLPDTQYF. The CDR3 bases that were read are TGTGCCAGCAGCTTAAATAGCGGGGGGCTCCCAGATACG. Filled out from reference TRBV7-3 and TRBJ2-3, the complete variable domain reads GAGVSQTPSNKVTEKGKYVELRCDPISGHTALYWYRQSLGQGPEFLIYFQGTGAADDSGLPNDRFFAVRPEGSVSTLKIQRTERGDSAVYLCASSLNSGGLPDTQYFGPGTRLTVL.

This clone was seen many times. Sequencing ends 3 residues short of the CDR3 end; the germline J gene provides the rest. J is TRBJ2-2 and V is TRBV2; the match to TRBD1 covers 12 bases. CDR3 length: 13 amino acids. Germline V gene lookup returns CDR1 SNHLY and CDR2 FYNNEI. With V trimmed by 11 bases and J by 9 bases, 7 bases remained unmatched. The sequenced part of the CDR3 DNA is TGTGCCGCCGGGACAGGGGGCCCCCGGGAG. Translation: CAAGTGGPRE. The complete CDR3 protein is CAAGTGGPRELFF.

In the case of this clone: The read comes to an end 3 residues before the CDR3 does, leaving the germline J gene to fill in the end. V usage is TRBV6-2 or TRBV6-3 and J usage is TRBJ1-4, with 7 bases aligning to TRBD1. CDR1 MNHEY and CDR2 SVGEGT come from the germline V gene. CDR3 length: 16 amino acids. The trim removed 6 bases at V and 8 bases at J, leaving 15 bases unmatched. Partial CDR3 DNA: TGTGCCAGCAGCTATCGTCGGGTAGGGGGCTCAGAAAAA. It yields the protein CASSYRRVGGSEK. The CDR3 as a whole reads CASSYRRVGGSEKLFF.

This clone was seen many times. The read halts 3 residues ahead of the CDR3 end, with the missing end drawn from the germline J gene. The V and J genes are TRBV6-1 and TRBJ2-1; 7 bases are a match to TRBD2. From germline, CDR1 is MNHNS and CDR2 SASEGT. This CDR3 region has 12 residues. The trim removed 4 bases at V and 8 bases at J, leaving 2 bases unmatched. This chain's CDR3 is CASSAGGYEQFF. CDR3 bases read: TGTGCCAGCAGTGCCGGGGGGTATGAG.

A note on this clone: The read finishes 3 residues shy of the CDR3 end, and the germline J gene is used to complete it. The chain recombines TRBV18 with TRBJ2-5; TRBD2 matches 10 bases. Germline loops: CDR1 KGHSH, CDR2 LQKENI. The CDR3 has 16 amino acids. Germline trimming cut 3 bases from V and 5 bases from J; bases unmatched to any gene: 9. The sequenced part of the CDR3 DNA is TGTGCCAGCTCACCTGTAAGAGCGGGGGGGCTCGAGACC. It codes for CASSPVRAGGLET. The CDR3 as a whole reads CASSPVRAGGLETQYF.

Concerning this clone itself: The CDR3 end falls 3 residues outside the read, so it is completed with the germline J gene. The genes are TRBV30 and TRBJ1-3; D is unclear. V lost 6 bases to trimming and J lost 3 bases, with 15 bases between them. The germline gives CDR1 GTSNPN, CDR2 SVGIG (reference sequence). CDR3 length: 14 amino acids. The sequenced part of the CDR3 DNA is TGTGCCTGCCCTGACATTTTCCATGGAAACACC. Protein sequence: CACPDIFHGNT. In full, the CDR3 is CACPDIFHGNTIYF.

This clone appeared a few times. One end of the junction is discordant with germline, which a read error may explain. The read stops 3 residues short of the end of the CDR3; the missing end is completed from the germline J gene. The rearrangement joins TRBV7-7 to TRBJ2-5, with 8 bases lining up with TRBD1. The V gene's germline CDR1 is SSHAT and CDR2 FNYEAQ (reference sequence). The CDR3 has 15 residues. The CDR3 sequence is CASSPGQGSRETQYF. CDR3 bases read: TGTGCTAGCAGCCCCGGACAGGGAAGCCGGGAGACC.

A remark on this clone: The read comes to an end 3 residues before the CDR3 does, leaving the germline J gene to fill in the end. The chain recombines TRBV7-9 with TRBJ1-5, with unresolved D. Germline CDR1 reads SEHNR; CDR2 reads FQNEAQ (reference sequence). The CDR3 is made up of 12 amino acids. Trimming cost V 2 bases and J 5 bases, with 4 bases left between them. The covered CDR3 bases are TGTGCCAGCAGCTTACCGGATCAGCCC. Amino acid sequence: CASSLPDQP. The full CDR3 reads CASSLPDQPQHF.

To note about this clone: The CDR3 end falls 3 residues outside the read, so it is completed with the germline J gene. The chain has TRBV5-1 and TRBJ1-1; 8 bases agree with TRBD1. CDR3 length: 14 amino acids. V was clipped by 4 bases and J by 4 bases; unmatched bases: 6. Germline V gives CDR1 SGHRS, CDR2 YFSETQ. The CDR3 bases that were read are TGCGCCAGCAGCCAGACAGGGGAGGGCACTGAA. It yields the protein CASSQTGEGTE. The CDR3 reads in full as CASSQTGEGTEAFF.

Turning to this clone: From the germline J gene comes the end of the CDR3, since the read stops 3 residues before it. V and J are TRBV11-2 and TRBJ1-6; D gene uncertain. Trimming stripped 4 bases from V and 7 bases from J, with 11 bases between. The V gene's germline CDR1 is SGHAT and CDR2 FQNNGV. The CDR3 covers 14 residues. The CDR3 is CASSSNPGNSPLHF. The sequenced part of the CDR3 DNA is TGTGCCAGCAGCTCAAACCCGGGGAATTCACCC.

A few counts support this clone. The read gets to within 3 residues of the CDR3 end, and the germline J gene fills in the rest. The V gene is TRBV5-1, the J gene TRBJ2-1; 10 positions agree with TRBD1. The CDR3 loop spans 15 amino acids. Germline loops: CDR1 SGHRS, CDR2 YFSETQ. J gave up 5 bases and V 0 bases, and 2 bases lay outside the gene matches. The CDR3 bases that were read are TGCGCCAGCAGCTTGGGGGACAGGGGCCACAATGAG. Translated, it gives CASSLGDRGHNE. The complete CDR3 reads CASSLGDRGHNEQFF.

This clone showed up many times. With the read ending 3 residues before the CDR3 end, the germline J gene is used to fill in that end. The chain couples TRBV4-1 to TRBJ2-3, with TRBD2 identical over 10 bases. The CDR3 is 16 residues long. Germline V gene data show CDR1 as MGHRA and CDR2 as YSYEKL. With 3 bases clipped from V and 3 bases from J, the junction kept 6 bases outside the gene matches. CDR3 residues: CASSHDSGGWTDTQYF. CDR3 DNA, as far as it was read: TGCGCCAGCAGCCATGATAGCGGGGGGTGGACAGATACG.